This T cell receptor beta chain was recorded in a study of cytomegalovirus exposure and HLA in healthy donors. Study results and limitations: Reported performance of the classifier showed diagnosis of cytomegalovirus status with high specificity and sensitivity. There were a few CMV-associated chains whose specificity for CMV antigens was confirmed in vitro. Some TCR beta chains (more than 150 of them) were listed as cytomegalovirus-associated.

Generated by immunoSEQ multiplex PCR, the TCRdb table keeps only in-frame clones and is missing some. The data hold some 60,000 clones, with approximately 96% observed a single time. On this clone: Antigen unknown.

The clonotype originates from a man aged 18-30 years in good health and CMV-seronegative. The source material was PBMCs.

As DNA, the CDR3 is TGCGCCAGCAGCCAAAGACTAACGACAAATGAGCAGTTCTTC. This translates into CASSQRLTTNEQFF. This chain joins TRBV4-1 and TRBJ2-1; D perhaps matches TRBD2 (5 bases). V lost 2 bases and J lost 7, with 12 bases in between. Germline CDR1 reads MGHRA; CDR2 reads YSYEKL. The CDR3 length is 14 residues.